The entry below describes one TCR beta chain. The antigen remains unidentified. This entry is derived from a study of blood T cells in healthy people across ages. Study observations and caveats: PBMCs left unsorted prevented a conclusive naive versus antigen-experienced comparison. With age, beta diversity per million T cells declined roughly linearly, significantly by 35 to 40.

Together with a sample-barcoded 5' primer, a J-beta primer mix was included in a second PCR lasting about 7 to 11 cycles. TCRdb analysed the 5' RACE reads with MiXCR anew, one entry per CDR3 protein. The sample has about a million distinct CDR3 sequences; around two fifths are singletons. Trimming removed 6 bases from V and 6 bases from J, with 14 bases in between. Germline values: CDR1 MNHEY, CDR2 SMNVEV (reference sequence). The CDR3 runs 13 residues. Source material: blood. The source is a man aged 18 to 30 in good health. The chain uses TRBV27 and TRBJ1-2, with D unclear. This CDR3 reads CASRPLGRDGYTF. The DNA for the CDR3 is TGTGCCAGCAGACCATTAGGAAGAGATGGCTACACCTTC.